This T cell receptor (beta chain) was observed in a study of cytomegalovirus exposure and HLA in healthy donors. At the level of the study: In an earlier analysis, around 100 million unique TCR beta sequences were found from some 170 million T cells. Genotyping showed around 80% of 398 donors falling in the Caucasian-associated ancestry cluster.

Study-wide points: Researchers left out some V segments, among them TRBV6-2 and TRBV6-3, as indistinguishable.

V dropped 10 bases and J dropped 9; count of bases not matched to a gene: 18. The CDR3 contains 15 residues. Germline CDR1 SNHLY, CDR2 FYNNEI. Donors sampled were nominally healthy, though unrecorded immune exposures were likely. 13 Jbeta primers and 60 Vbeta primers were used for the PCR. Assay: immunoSEQ multiplex PCR; the TCRdb copy retains only in-frame clones and omits some. The sample holds around 200,000 clones, about three quarters seen once. For this clone: What it recognizes is unknown.

The material sequenced was PBMCs. The rearrangement uses TRBV2 and TRBJ2-1, with TRBD1 identical over 7 bases. The sequence came from a male donor in good health and CMV-seronegative. The CDR3 loop is CATTMDRSEIGEQFF. CDR3 DNA sequence: TGTGCCACCACTATGGACAGGTCCGAAATTGGTGAGCAGTTCTTC.